This T cell receptor (beta chain) appears in the sequencing data of a study of low-dose radiotherapy and immunotherapy resistance in tumors. Study summary: Each fraction given to Cohort 2 every two weeks delivered 1 Gy, and the total reached 13 Gy over 26 weeks.

TRAV and TRBV primers primed cDNA for both TCRalpha and TCRbeta. TCR amplification used roughly 18 PCR cycles, a constant-region primer and a V-primer adapter. TCRdb processed the reads anew with MiXCR; each CDR3 protein has one entry. This sample yields nearly 95,000 distinct CDR3 sequences, of which 9.4% are seen a single time; around 0.97% belongs to the top ten. The table lists this clonotype with many counts. Indicated time point: before trial treatment. The receptor's source is a male donor with prostate cancer. Here the sequenced sample was PBMCs, taken before treatment.

The CDR3 coding sequence is TGTGCCAGCAGTTACGCGAGCTCCGAGCAGTACTTC. As protein: CASSYASSEQYF. This chain joins TRBV6-6 and TRBJ2-7; D is unresolved. With 2 bases removed from V and 6 bases from J, the gap between germline ends came to 8 bases. Germline V gene sequence: CDR1 MNHNY, CDR2 SVGAGI (reference sequence). CDR3 length: 12 amino acids.